This TCR beta chain emerged from a study of T cell responses to AZD1222 COVID-19 vaccine. TCRdb's copy holds only in-frame clones and misses some; the assay was immunoSEQ multiplex PCR. Here the sample spans 200,000 or so clones, 94% being singletons. Turning to this clone: Its antigen remains unidentified.

Germline CDR1 and CDR2: LGHDT and YNNKEL (reference sequence). The V and J ends lost 4 bases and 2 bases, in that order; junction bases with no gene match: 9. The CDR3 covers 17 residues. Findings of the study overall: White British people made up most donors, females outnumbered males, and clonal diversity was possibly underestimated.

The clonotype was recovered from an adult in good health. The V gene is TRBV3-1 (or the pseudogene TRBV3-2), the J gene TRBJ2-2, with TRBD2 identical over 8 bases. The sequenced sample was peripheral blood, obtained on day 0 of AZD1222 vaccination. DNA for the CDR3: TGTGCCAGCAGCCCTCCCGGGGGGGGTCTTAACACCGGGGAGCTGTTTTTT. Protein: CASSPPGGGLNTGELFF.